These 9 T cell receptor beta chains were all obtained from the same sample, sequenced in a study of blood T cell repertoires in COVID-19. The assay was immunoSEQ multiplex PCR, and TCRdb's table has in-frame clones only and misses some. Of approximately 300,000 clones listed, more than 70% were seen once; the top ten hold about 5.4%. The sequencing sample was made of PBMCs or T cells enriched from blood (not recorded which). These receptors originate from a woman younger than 45 who had recovered from COVID-19.

This chain connects TRBV4-3 to TRBJ2-2; D might be TRBD2 (6 bases). V lost 0 bases, J lost 7 bases, and 15 bases lay in between. CDR3 length equals 16 residues. The germline gives CDR1 LGHNA, CDR2 YSLEER. CDR3 sequence reads: CASSQDQAGGVGELFF. In DNA form, the CDR3 reads TGCGCCAGCAGCCAAGACCAGGCTGGAGGGGTCGGGGAGCTGTTTTTT.

The CDR3 loop is CASSGRGTNTEAFF. The CDR3 bases are TGTGCCAGCAGCGGAAGGGGTACGAACACTGAAGCTTTCTTT. The chain is built from TRBV9 and TRBJ1-1, with D perhaps matching TRBD1 (5 bases). The V end was cut by 3 bases, the J end by 1 base, with 10 bases between. This CDR3 is 14 amino acids long. The germline CDR1 and CDR2 sequences are SGDLS and YYNGEE.

J is TRBJ1-5 and V is TRBV28; D is undetermined. Trimming removed 5 bases at V and 5 bases at J, with 7 bases between. From germline, CDR1 is MDHEN and CDR2 SYDVKM. The CDR3 has 12 residues. Written as DNA, the CDR3 is TGTGCCAGCAGTCGACATTATCAGCCCCAGCATTTT. It is translated as CASSRHYQPQHF.

The chain uses TRBV2 and TRBJ1-5, with D uncertain. The CDR3 sequence is 13 residues long. Germline-derived CDR1 and CDR2 are SNHLY and FYNNEI. V was clipped by 1 base and J by 6 bases, with 7 bases between them. The CDR3 DNA sequence: TGTGCCAGCAGTGAAGGTCCCGGTCAGCCCCAGCATTTT. It yields the protein CASSEGPGQPQHF.

The chain combines TRBV6-2 or TRBV6-3 with TRBJ2-1; 14 bases match TRBD2. The CDR3 runs 15 residues. Germline V lookup: CDR1 MNHEY, CDR2 SVGEGT. With 6 bases clipped from V and 10 bases from J, the junction kept 8 bases outside the gene matches. The CDR3 loop reads CASSKPGLAGVEQFF. CDR3 in DNA: TGTGCCAGCAGCAAACCGGGACTAGCGGGGGTCGAGCAGTTCTTC.

The genes are TRBV5-1 and TRBJ2-5; possibly TRBD1 for D (5 bases). Trimming took 2 bases from V and 4 from J, leaving 12 bases between them. Germline V gene lookup returns CDR1 SGHRS and CDR2 YFSETQ. This CDR3 spans 14 amino acids. Here the CDR3 reads CASSLLSGLETQYF. The CDR3 bases are TGCGCCAGCAGCTTACTTTCAGGGTTAGAGACCCAGTACTTC. The variable domain in full, with the rest retrieved from reference TRBV5-1 and TRBJ2-5, is KAGVTQTPRYLIKTRGQQVTLSCSPISGHRSVSWYQQTPGQGLQFLFEYFSETQRNKGNFPGRFSGRQFSNSRSEMNVSTLELGDSALYLCASSLLSGLETQYFGPGTRLLVL.

This chain links TRBV6-5 with TRBJ1-3; no firm D call. Per germline, CDR1 MNHEY and CDR2 SVGAGI. Trimming removed 6 bases at V and 4 bases at J, with 13 bases between. CDR3 length: 14 residues. The CDR3 region is CASSATTGGNTIYF. Here the CDR3 DNA reads TGTGCCAGCAGCGCGACTACGGGAGGAAACACCATATATTTT.

V usage is TRBV29-1 and J usage is TRBJ1-1; 8 bases align to TRBD1. The CDR3 loop spans 13 amino acids. The ends lost 6 bases at V and 2 bases at J; junction bases unmatched: 5. CDR1 and CDR2 from the germline V gene are SQVTM and ANQGSEA. The CDR3, as DNA: TGCAGCGTGTTACAGGGGGAAAACACTGAAGCTTTCTTT. Protein product: CSVLQGENTEAFF.

The chain carries TRBV5-3 and TRBJ1-4; D unresolved. Being an ORF, TRBV5-3 has a function that is uncertain. The CDR3 length is 17 residues. With 4 bases removed from V and 0 bases from J, the gap between germline ends came to 16 bases. The CDR3 region is CARSLYLRLTTNEKLFF. DNA for the CDR3: TGTGCCAGAAGCCTCTATCTCCGACTGACAACTAATGAAAAACTGTTTTTT.